The 20 T cell receptor beta chains below come from one sample, sequenced in a study of blood T cell repertoires in COVID-19. Using immunoSEQ multiplex PCR, the repertoire was profiled, and TCRdb retains in-frame clones only, with some absent. Among hundreds of thousands of clones listed, 70% to 90% were seen once. Sequenced: peripheral blood. The receptors come from a man in his sixties or seventies with acute or convalescent COVID-19.

In DNA form, the CDR3 reads TGTGCCAGCAGCTTAGTTCCCAGGAATGAAAAACTGTTTTTT. Translating gives CASSLVPRNEKLFF. The chain carries TRBV7-9 and TRBJ1-4, with no clear D. Looked up from germline, CDR1 is SEHNR and CDR2 is FQNEAQ (reference sequence). The CDR3 contains 14 residues. V shed 1 base and J shed 5 bases, with 8 bases lying between them.

This clone has just a few counts. The chain joins TRBV6-5 to TRBJ2-5; 8 bases align to TRBD2. CDR1 is MNHEY, CDR2 SVGAGI, per germline. With V trimmed by 2 bases and J by 5 bases, 7 bases remained unmatched. There are 15 residues in the CDR3. CDR3 nucleotides: TGTGCCAGCAGTTACCTAAACGTAGCGGGGGAGACCCAGTACTTC. Protein: CASSYLNVAGETQYF.

This clone has just one count. The chain employs TRBV5-1 and TRBJ1-4; D is perhaps TRBD1 (6 bases). The CDR3 runs to 14 residues. V was trimmed by 2 bases and J by 4 bases, leaving 9 bases between them. Germline-derived CDR1 and CDR2 are SGHRS and YFSETQ. The CDR3 spells CASSLQGYNEKLFF. CDR3 DNA: TGCGCCAGCAGCTTACAGGGTTATAATGAAAAACTGTTTTTT. Supplemented by reference TRBV5-1 and TRBJ1-4, the full variable domain reads KAGVTQTPRYLIKTRGQQVTLSCSPISGHRSVSWYQQTPGQGLQFLFEYFSETQRNKGNFPGRFSGRQFSNSRSEMNVSTLELGDSALYLCASSLQGYNEKLFFGSGTQLSVL.

The chain joins TRBV19 to TRBJ1-1; TRBD1 is a possible D gene (6 bases). The V gene's germline CDR1 is LNHDA and CDR2 SQIVND (reference sequence). Trimming took 10 bases from V and 3 from J, leaving 21 bases between them. This CDR3 is built from 15 residues. The CDR3 loop is CATLPGGATHTEAFF. CDR3 nucleotide sequence: TGTGCCACCTTACCTGGGGGGGCGACGCACACTGAAGCTTTCTTT.

This rearrangement joins TRBV20-1 to TRBJ2-1; D remains ambiguous. The CDR3 runs 11 residues. With 0 bases removed from V and 10 bases from J, the gap between germline ends came to 7 bases. Germline assignment: CDR1 DFQATT and CDR2 SNEGSKA (reference sequence). DNA for the CDR3: TGCAGTGCTAGAGATTATCCCGAGCAGTTCTTC. Residues: CSARDYPEQFF.

The gene calls are TRBV2 and TRBJ2-1, with 8 bases lining up with TRBD1. Germline V gene data show CDR1 as SNHLY and CDR2 as FYNNEI. The CDR3 consists of 15 residues. With V trimmed by 6 bases and J by 1 base, 5 bases remained unmatched. CDR3 residues: CASRRDRSSYNEQFF. The CDR3 DNA sequence: TGTGCCAGCAGGAGGGACAGGTCTTCCTACAATGAGCAGTTCTTC.

The chain uses TRBV10-2 and TRBJ1-1; tentative D call: TRBD1 (5 bases). The CDR3 runs 12 residues. V lost 8 bases, J lost 3 bases, and 10 bases lay in between. CDR1 WSHSY and CDR2 SAAADI come from the germline V gene. The CDR3 DNA reads TGCGCCAGCGGATGGGGCGACACTGAAGCTTTCTTT. Its translation: CASGWGDTEAFF.

The chain uses TRBV7-2 and TRBJ2-5; 11 nucleotides match TRBD2. Germline trimming cut 5 bases from V and 1 base from J; bases unmatched to any gene: 9. Germline V gives CDR1 SGHTA, CDR2 FQGNSA. The CDR3 totals 17 residues. The CDR3: CASSQAELAGGQETQYF. DNA of the CDR3: TGTGCCAGCAGCCAGGCTGAGCTAGCGGGGGGCCAAGAGACCCAGTACTTC.

The chain uses TRBV7-2 and TRBJ1-5; D gene ambiguous. The germline CDR1 and CDR2 sequences are SGHTA and FQGNSA. CDR3 length: 15 amino acids. Trimming took 4 bases from V and 0 from J, leaving 10 bases between them. The DNA of the CDR3 is TGTGCCAGCAGCTCACACAGAAATAGCAATCAGCCCCAGCATTTT. This sequence encodes CASSSHRNSNQPQHF.

The V gene is TRBV5-6, the J gene TRBJ1-6; D is uncertain. Germline CDR1 and CDR2: SGHDT and YYEEEE. The CDR3 totals 17 residues. Trimming took off 4 bases at V and 0 bases at J, with 14 bases between the two ends. The CDR3 DNA reads TGTGCCAGCAGCCTATGGCGGAGGAGCTCCTATAATTCACCCCTCCACTTT. This sequence encodes CASSLWRRSSYNSPLHF.

The J gene is TRBJ1-1, the V gene TRBV3-1 (or the pseudogene TRBV3-2), with a weak D call TRBD1 (5 bases). The CDR3 spans 14 residues. The germline V gene encodes CDR1 LGHDT and CDR2 YNNKEL (reference sequence). V lost 4 bases to trimming and J lost 7 bases, with 16 bases between them. CDR3 in amino acids: CASSPTLGRGEAFF. The CDR3 nucleotides read TGTGCCAGCAGCCCAACCCTGGGGCGCGGTGAAGCTTTCTTT.

This chain joins TRBV7-2 and TRBJ2-3, with 14 bases aligning to TRBD2. V shed 5 bases, J shed 6 bases, and the junction held 10 bases outside the gene matches. This CDR3 contains 17 residues. Germline assignment: CDR1 SGHTA and CDR2 FQGNSA. The CDR3 nucleotides read TGTGCCAGCAGCCGGAGACTAGCGGGGGGGGCAGTCGATACGCAGTATTTT. This translates into CASSRRLAGGAVDTQYF.

This rearrangement joins TRBV10-3 to TRBJ2-1; 16 positions match TRBD2. This CDR3 contains 20 residues. With V trimmed by 0 bases and J by 7 bases, 12 bases remained unmatched. The germline V gene has CDR1 ENHRY and CDR2 SYGVKD. The CDR3 protein is CAISESTGTSGGASLNEQFF. The CDR3 coding sequence is TGTGCCATCAGTGAGTCGACCGGGACTAGCGGGGGGGCCTCTTTGAATGAGCAGTTCTTC.

This rearrangement joins TRBV7-3 to TRBJ2-5; 12 nucleotides align to TRBD1. The germline V gene has CDR1 SGHTA and CDR2 FQGTGA. The CDR3 has 16 residues. V was pared by 2 bases and J by 5 bases, with 6 bases of the junction left unmatched. In DNA, the CDR3 is TGTGCCAGCAGCTTATCCGGGACAGGGGGCATGGAGACCCAGTACTTC. Translating gives CASSLSGTGGMETQYF.

The CDR3 spells CASSGGLSSYEQYF. The DNA of the CDR3 is TGTGCCAGCTCAGGGGGCCTCAGCTCCTACGAGCAGTACTTC. This chain connects TRBV18 to TRBJ2-7, with a weak D call TRBD1 (6 bases). CDR1 is KGHSH and CDR2 is LQKENI in the germline V gene. Trimming cost V 5 bases and J 0 bases, with 11 bases left between them. The CDR3 consists of 14 residues. The whole variable domain, filled in from reference TRBV18 and TRBJ2-7, reads NAGVMQNPRHLVRRRGQEARLRCSPMKGHSHVYWYRQLPEEGLKFMVYLQKENIIDESGMPKERFSAEFPKEGPSILRIQQVVRGDSAAYFCASSGGLSSYEQYFGPGTRLTVT.

This chain connects TRBV2 to TRBJ2-7, with TRBD2 matching 7 bases. Trimming removed 5 bases from V and 2 bases from J; junction bases left unmatched: 15. The CDR3 consists of 17 residues. Looked up from germline, CDR1 is SNHLY and CDR2 is FYNNEI. The CDR3 region is CASSPHWRLAEPYEQYF. CDR3 coding DNA: TGTGCCAGCAGTCCTCATTGGAGGCTAGCGGAGCCCTACGAGCAGTACTTC.

The genes are TRBV9 and TRBJ2-7, with a possible D match to TRBD2 (5 bases). V was pared by 3 bases and J by 1 base, with 8 bases between. The CDR3 has 13 residues. The germline CDR1 and CDR2 sequences are SGDLS and YYNGEE. The CDR3 region is CASSGGDSYEQYF. The CDR3 DNA is TGTGCCAGCAGCGGGGGAGATTCCTACGAGCAGTACTTC.

This chain uses TRBV10-3 with TRBJ2-7; 13 bases are a match to TRBD2. CDR1 and CDR2 (germline): ENHRY, SYGVKD. The trim removed 2 bases at V and 2 bases at J, leaving 6 bases unmatched. CDR3 length equals 17 residues. The CDR3: CAISETSGGAVAYEQYF. CDR3 in DNA: TGTGCCATCAGTGAGACTAGCGGGGGGGCAGTTGCCTACGAGCAGTACTTC.

The chain has TRBV28 and TRBJ2-7; 8 bases are a match to TRBD2. Germline V gene lookup returns CDR1 MDHEN and CDR2 SYDVKM. V shed 8 bases and J 5 bases; nucleotides not matched to a gene: 8. This CDR3 spans 13 amino acids. The CDR3 bases are TGTGCCAGCGCCCGGGGGGGCGGGAACGAGCAGTACTTC. Translating it yields CASARGGGNEQYF.

V is TRBV5-1 and J is TRBJ1-2; 8 nucleotides line up with TRBD1. V trimming: 0 bases; J trimming: 7 bases; junction bases outside the gene matches: 5. Germline lookup yields CDR1 SGHRS and CDR2 YFSETQ. The CDR3 extends over 14 amino acids. The CDR3 bases are TGCGCCAGCAGCTTGGGCCCAGGGGGCGGTGGCTACACCTTC. It codes for CASSLGPGGGGYTF. The whole variable domain, remainder taken from reference TRBV5-1 and TRBJ1-2, is KAGVTQTPRYLIKTRGQQVTLSCSPISGHRSVSWYQQTPGQGLQFLFEYFSETQRNKGNFPGRFSGRQFSNSRSEMNVSTLELGDSALYLCASSLGPGGGGYTFGSGTRLTVV.